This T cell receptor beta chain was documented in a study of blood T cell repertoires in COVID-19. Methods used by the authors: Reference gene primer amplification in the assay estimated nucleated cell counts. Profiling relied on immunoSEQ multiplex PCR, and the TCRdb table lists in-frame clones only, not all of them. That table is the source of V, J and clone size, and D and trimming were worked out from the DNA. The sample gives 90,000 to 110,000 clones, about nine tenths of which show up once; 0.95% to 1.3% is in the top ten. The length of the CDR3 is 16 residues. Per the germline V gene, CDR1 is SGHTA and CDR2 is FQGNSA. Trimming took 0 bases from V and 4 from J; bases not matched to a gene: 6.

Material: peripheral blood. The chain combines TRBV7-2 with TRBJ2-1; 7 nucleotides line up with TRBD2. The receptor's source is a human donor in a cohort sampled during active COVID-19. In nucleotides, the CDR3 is TGTGCCAGCAGCTTAGCGGGAGCGGGATATTACAATGAGCAGTTCTTC. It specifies CASSLAGAGYYNEQFF.